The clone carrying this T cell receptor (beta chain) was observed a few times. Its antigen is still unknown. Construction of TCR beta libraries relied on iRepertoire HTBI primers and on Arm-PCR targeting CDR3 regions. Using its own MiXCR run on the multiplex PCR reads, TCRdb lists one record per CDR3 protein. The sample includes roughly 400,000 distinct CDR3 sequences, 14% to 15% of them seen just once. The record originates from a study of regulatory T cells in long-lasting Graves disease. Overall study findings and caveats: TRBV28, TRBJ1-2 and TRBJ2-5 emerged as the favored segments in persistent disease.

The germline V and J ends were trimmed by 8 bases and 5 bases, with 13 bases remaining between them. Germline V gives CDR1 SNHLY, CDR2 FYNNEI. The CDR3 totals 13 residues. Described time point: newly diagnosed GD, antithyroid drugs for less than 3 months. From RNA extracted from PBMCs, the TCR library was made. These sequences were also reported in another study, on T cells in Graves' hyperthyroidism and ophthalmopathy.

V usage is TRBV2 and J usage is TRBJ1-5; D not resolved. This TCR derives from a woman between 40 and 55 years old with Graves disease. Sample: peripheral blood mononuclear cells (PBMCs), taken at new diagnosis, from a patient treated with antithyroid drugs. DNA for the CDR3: TGTGCCAGCGTTCGGCAGGAGGATCAGCCCCAGCATTTT. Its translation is CASVRQEDQPQHF.